The sample holds one count of the clone carrying this T cell receptor (beta chain). Its antigen is not known. Germline loops: CDR1 SGHTS, CDR2 YDEGEE. The trim removed 4 bases at V and 6 bases at J, leaving 7 bases unmatched. The CDR3 contains 16 residues. After expansion with viral peptide pools in the ViraFEST assay, antigen-specific CD4+ T cells were sequenced. A 10-day culture period preceded the isolation of CD4+ T cells. Every participant took two doses of the BNT162b2 or mRNA-1273 vaccine. The method was immunoSEQ multiplex PCR; TCRdb's version includes in-frame clones alone and lacks a portion of them. The sample records about 72,000 clones, around 80% being singletons. These data belong to a study of vaccination effects on CD4 cells after COVID-19.

The sequenced sample was CD4+ T cells from PBMCs cultured with HCoV-229E spike peptides, obtained after COVID-19 vaccination. This receptor was taken from a human donor who received a COVID-19 vaccine. The chain uses TRBV5-8 and TRBJ2-5, with TRBD2 matching 15 bases. The chain's CDR3 is CASSTRTSGGAKTQYF. In nucleotides, the CDR3 is TGTGCCAGCAGCACACGGACTAGCGGGGGGGCGAAGACCCAGTACTTC. The full variable domain, completed using reference TRBV5-8 and TRBJ2-5, is EAGVTQSPTHLIKTRGQQATLRCSPISGHTSVYWYQQALGLGLQFLLWYDEGEERNRGNFPPRFSGRQFPNYSSELNVNALELEDSALYLCASSTRTSGGAKTQYFGPGTRLLVL.